This T cell receptor beta chain was recorded in a study of early T cells in non-severe SARS-CoV-2 infection. Overall study context: Alpha and beta chains were unpaired, from unsorted whole-blood bulk RNA.

cDNA molecules, individually, were tagged with unique molecular identifiers. TCRdb re-derived calls from the 5' RACE reads in MiXCR, one entry per CDR3 protein. The table lists tens of thousands of distinct CDR3 sequences, less than 9.5% of them singletons. The study, taken as a whole, reports: Comparison of clonotypes with VDJdb favored anti-spike CD8 responses while missing private and CD4 specificities.

CDR3 length equals 13 residues. With 1 base removed from V and 4 bases from J, the gap between germline ends came to 8 bases. Germline V gene lookup returns CDR1 SGHDT and CDR2 YYEEEE. This clonotype was picked up many times. Its antigen is undetermined. The sequence was obtained from an adult who was a healthcare worker with PCR-confirmed SARS-CoV-2 infection or an uninfected control (not recorded which). V and J are TRBV5-6 and TRBJ1-2; no clear D. The sample was whole blood, taken at baseline. The CDR3 DNA follows: TGTGCCAGCAGCTTGAAAGGTGGCTATGGCTACACCTTC. It codes for CASSLKGGYGYTF.